This T cell receptor beta chain derives from a study of CD4+ T cells in melanoma. Study conclusions and caveats: A reported correlation linked neoantigen-specific CD4+ T cells to CD8+, macrophage and B cell function. Neoantigen-specific CD4+ T cells in melanoma reportedly had diverse differentiation states.

The repertoire was sequenced with immunoSEQ multiplex PCR; TCRdb's copy has only in-frame clones and lacks some. The sample yields roughly 18,000 clones, around four fifths seen once. Of note for this clone: The antigen is unknown.

The sequencing input was cells from a culture (not recorded whether cultured in vitro). This sequence originates from a human donor with melanoma.

The CDR3 protein is CAWSLKAYQPQHF. The CDR3 DNA is TGTGCCTGGAGTTTGAAGGCCTATCAGCCCCAGCATTTT. The chain couples TRBV30 to TRBJ1-5; D not certain. Germline loops: CDR1 GTSNPN, CDR2 SVGIG (reference sequence). V lost 2 bases to trimming and J lost 5 bases, with 10 bases between them. The CDR3 loop spans 13 amino acids.